The present T cell receptor (beta chain) was sequenced within a study of PD-1 blockade in classical Hodgkin lymphoma. Study-wide findings and caveats: Individuals who commenced nivolumab within less than 1 year of ASCT were excluded. Reports described newly diagnosed patients as having lower baseline TCR diversity than healthy donors. By C4D1, diversity of CD4+ TCRs had risen significantly, whereas that of CD8+ TCRs had not. Those achieving complete response showed baseline diversity like newly diagnosed patients.

The CDR3 consists of 14 residues. V trimming: 2 bases; J trimming: 6 bases; junction bases outside the gene matches: 9. Germline assignment: CDR1 SQVTM and CDR2 ANQGSEA. Some clones are missing from TCRdb's copy, which holds only in-frame ones; the method was immunoSEQ multiplex PCR. The sample has 31,000 or so clones, around 84% seen once. A note on this clone: What it recognizes is unknown.

Time point meaning: cycle 4 day 1 (C4D1), after less than 7 weeks of nivolumab. Patients all relapsed after autologous stem cell transplantation, and there was variation in brentuximab vedotin exposure. Using magnetic negative selection, the CD4+ T cells were separated out of thawed PBMCs. The TCR originated in a human donor with classical Hodgkin lymphoma. The chain uses TRBV29-1 and TRBJ2-7; 8 bases line up with TRBD1. The sample in question was CD4+ T cells from blood, obtained before the fourth cycle of nivolumab. The CDR3 DNA reads TGCAGCGTTGAATTCGGGACAGGTAAACTCGAGCAGTACTTC. Encoded protein: CSVEFGTGKLEQYF.